This T cell receptor beta chain comes out of a study of blood T cells in healthy people across ages. Investigators took roughly 9.5 milliliters of peripheral blood from every donor. V shed 6 bases and J shed 1 base, with 17 bases lying between them. Germline lookup yields CDR1 SEHNR and CDR2 FQNEAQ (reference sequence). The CDR3 runs 16 residues. This clonotype has just a few counts. A sample-barcoded 5' primer and a J-beta primer mix were used in a second PCR of roughly 7 to 11 cycles. Each cDNA was tagged by a template-switch adaptor containing 12 random nucleotides. From the 5' RACE reads, TCRdb called clonotypes with MiXCR, one entry per CDR3 protein. The table has 800,000 to 950,000 distinct CDR3 sequences, roughly 43% seen once; the top ten hold 13%.

The sample comprised blood. The TCR was taken from a young man in good health. The J gene is TRBJ2-3, the V gene TRBV7-9; the D call may be TRBD1 or TRBD2 (5 bases each). In nucleotides, the CDR3 is TGTGCCAGCAGTAGCAGCCGGGGCACAGGCACAGATACGCAGTATTTT. This encodes CASSSSRGTGTDTQYF.